The entry below gives a single T cell receptor beta chain sequence along with its context. The sample is drawn from a study of T cell responses to AZD1222 COVID-19 vaccine. Profiled with immunoSEQ multiplex PCR; TCRdb holds only in-frame clones, not every one. The sample yields around 130,000 clones, roughly nine tenths seen once. Germline assignment: CDR1 SNHLY and CDR2 FYNNEI. This CDR3 has 12 amino acids. The TCR was taken from an adult in good health. Material: peripheral blood, obtained on day 0 of AZD1222 vaccination. This chain links TRBV2 with TRBJ1-6, with D unclear. Here the CDR3 reads CATTVLASPLHF. Written as DNA, the CDR3 is TGTGCGACAACGGTACTTGCTTCACCCCTCCACTTT.